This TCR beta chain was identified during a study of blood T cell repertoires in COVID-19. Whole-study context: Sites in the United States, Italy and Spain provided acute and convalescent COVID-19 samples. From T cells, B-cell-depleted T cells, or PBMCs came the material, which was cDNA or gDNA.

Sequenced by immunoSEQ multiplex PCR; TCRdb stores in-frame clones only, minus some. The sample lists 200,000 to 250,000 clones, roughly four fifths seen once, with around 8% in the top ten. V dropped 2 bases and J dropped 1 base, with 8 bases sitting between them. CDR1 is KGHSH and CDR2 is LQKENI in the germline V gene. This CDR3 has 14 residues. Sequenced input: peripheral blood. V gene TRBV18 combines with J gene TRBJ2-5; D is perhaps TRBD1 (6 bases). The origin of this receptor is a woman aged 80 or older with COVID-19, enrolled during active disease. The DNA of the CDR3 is TGTGCCAGCTCACCAAGGACAGTCCAAGAGACCCAGTACTTC. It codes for CASSPRTVQETQYF.